The clone carrying this TCR beta chain was recorded a few times. The source of the sample is a study of blood T cell repertoires in COVID-19. On the study more broadly: Donors in the United States, Italy and Spain gave samples during acute or convalescent COVID-19.

The data were produced by immunoSEQ multiplex PCR, yet TCRdb's version contains in-frame clones alone and is incomplete. Seen here are about 30,000 clones, around 88% observed once, and the top ten hold under 30%. There are 15 residues in the CDR3. V lost 4 bases, J lost 0 bases, and 4 bases stayed unmatched. CDR1 is SGHKS, CDR2 YYEKEE, per germline (reference sequence). Sequencing was carried out using peripheral blood. The source of this sequence is a human donor in a cohort sampled during active COVID-19. The J gene is TRBJ2-7, the V gene TRBV5-5; 10 positions agree with TRBD2. In nucleotides, the CDR3 is TGTGCCAGCAGCGCGGGACTAGCGAGCTCCTACGAGCAGTACTTC. This sequence encodes CASSAGLASSYEQYF. The complete variable domain, with remaining parts taken from reference TRBV5-5 and TRBJ2-7, reads DAGVTQSPTHLIKTRGQQVTLRCSPISGHKSVSWYQQVLGQGPQFIFQYYEKEERGRGNFPDRFSARQFPNYSSELNVNALLLGDSALYLCASSAGLASSYEQYFGPGTRLTVT.